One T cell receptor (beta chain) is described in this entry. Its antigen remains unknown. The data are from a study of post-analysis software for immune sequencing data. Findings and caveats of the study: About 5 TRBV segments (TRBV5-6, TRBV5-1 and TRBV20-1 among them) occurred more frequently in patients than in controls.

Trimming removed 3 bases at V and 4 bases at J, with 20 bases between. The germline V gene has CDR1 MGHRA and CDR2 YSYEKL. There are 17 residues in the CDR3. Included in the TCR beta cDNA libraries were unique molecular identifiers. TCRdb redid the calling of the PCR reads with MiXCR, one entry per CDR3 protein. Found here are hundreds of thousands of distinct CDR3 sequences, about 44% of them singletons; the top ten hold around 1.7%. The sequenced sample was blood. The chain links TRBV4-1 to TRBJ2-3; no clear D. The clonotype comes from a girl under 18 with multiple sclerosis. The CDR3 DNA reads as TGCGCCAGCAGCCAGGGTTACCCGGGTATCCTCTCAGATACGCAGTATTTT. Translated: CASSQGYPGILSDTQYF.